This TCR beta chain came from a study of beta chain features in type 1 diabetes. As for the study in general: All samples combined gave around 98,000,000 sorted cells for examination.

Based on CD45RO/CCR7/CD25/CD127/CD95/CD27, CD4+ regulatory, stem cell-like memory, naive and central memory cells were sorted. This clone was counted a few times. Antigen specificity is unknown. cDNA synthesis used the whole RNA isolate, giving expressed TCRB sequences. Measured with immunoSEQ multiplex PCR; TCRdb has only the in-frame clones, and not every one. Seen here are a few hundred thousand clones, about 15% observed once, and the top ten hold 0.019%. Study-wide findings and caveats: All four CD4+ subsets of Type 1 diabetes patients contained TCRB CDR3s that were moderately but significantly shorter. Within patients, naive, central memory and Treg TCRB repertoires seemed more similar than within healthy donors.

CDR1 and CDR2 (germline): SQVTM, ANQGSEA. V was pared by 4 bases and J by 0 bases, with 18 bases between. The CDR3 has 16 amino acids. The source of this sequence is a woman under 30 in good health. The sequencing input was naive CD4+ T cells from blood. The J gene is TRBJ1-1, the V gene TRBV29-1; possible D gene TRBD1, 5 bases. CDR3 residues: CSVVRHRKALNTEAFF. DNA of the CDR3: TGCAGCGTTGTTAGGCACAGGAAAGCTTTGAACACTGAAGCTTTCTTT. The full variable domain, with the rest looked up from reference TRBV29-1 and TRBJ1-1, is SAVISQKPSRDICQRGTSLTIQCQVDSQVTMMFWYRQQPGQSLTLIATANQGSEATYESGFVIDKFPISRPNLTFSTLTVSNMSPEDSSIYLCSVVRHRKALNTEAFFGQGTRLTVV.